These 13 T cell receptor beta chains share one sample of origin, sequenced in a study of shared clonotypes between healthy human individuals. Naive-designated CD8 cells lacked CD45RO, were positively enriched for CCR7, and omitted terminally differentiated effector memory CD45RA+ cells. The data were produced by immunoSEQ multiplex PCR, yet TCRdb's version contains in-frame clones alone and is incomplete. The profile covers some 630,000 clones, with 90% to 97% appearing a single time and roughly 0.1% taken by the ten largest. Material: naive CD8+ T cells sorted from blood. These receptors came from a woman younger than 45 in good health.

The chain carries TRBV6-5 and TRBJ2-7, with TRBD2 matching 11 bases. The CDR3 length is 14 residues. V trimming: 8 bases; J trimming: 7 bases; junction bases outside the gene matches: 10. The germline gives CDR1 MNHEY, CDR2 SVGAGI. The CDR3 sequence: CASLIAGGPPEQYF. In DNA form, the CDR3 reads TGTGCCAGCCTTATAGCGGGAGGGCCTCCGGAGCAGTACTTC.

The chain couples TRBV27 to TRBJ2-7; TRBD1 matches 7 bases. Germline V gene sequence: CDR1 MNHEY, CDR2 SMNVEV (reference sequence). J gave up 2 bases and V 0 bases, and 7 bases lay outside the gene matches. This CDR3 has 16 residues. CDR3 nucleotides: TGTGCCAGCAGTTTATCGCTAGGGACAGTGACCTACGAGCAGTACTTC. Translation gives CASSLSLGTVTYEQYF.

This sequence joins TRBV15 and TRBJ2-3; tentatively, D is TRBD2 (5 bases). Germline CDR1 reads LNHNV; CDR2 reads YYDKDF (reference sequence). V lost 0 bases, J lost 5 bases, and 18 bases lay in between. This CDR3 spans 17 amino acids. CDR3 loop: CATSRDIGFGSGDTQYF. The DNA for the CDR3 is TGTGCCACCAGCAGAGATATCGGGTTTGGGAGTGGAGATACGCAGTATTTT.

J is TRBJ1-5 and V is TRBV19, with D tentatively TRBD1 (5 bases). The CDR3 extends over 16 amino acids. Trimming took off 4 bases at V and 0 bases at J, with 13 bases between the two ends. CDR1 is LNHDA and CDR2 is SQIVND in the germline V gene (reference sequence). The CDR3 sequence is CASSTEAGYSNQPQHF. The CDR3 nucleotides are TGTGCCAGTAGTACAGAGGCAGGGTATAGCAATCAGCCCCAGCATTTT.

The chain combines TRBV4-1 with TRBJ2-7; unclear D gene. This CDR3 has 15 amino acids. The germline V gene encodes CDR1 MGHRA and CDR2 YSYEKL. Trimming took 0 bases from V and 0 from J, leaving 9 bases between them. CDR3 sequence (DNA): TGCGCCAGCAGCCAAGATGACGGAAGCTCCTACGAGCAGTACTTC. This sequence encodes CASSQDDGSSYEQYF.

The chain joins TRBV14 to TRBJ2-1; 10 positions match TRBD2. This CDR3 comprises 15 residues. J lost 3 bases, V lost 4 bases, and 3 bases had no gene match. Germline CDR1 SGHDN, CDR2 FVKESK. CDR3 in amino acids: CASSLGTSVYNEQFF. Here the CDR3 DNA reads TGTGCCAGCAGCCTCGGGACTAGCGTCTACAATGAGCAGTTCTTC. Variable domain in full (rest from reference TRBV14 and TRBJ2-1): EAGVTQFPSHSVIEKGQTVTLRCDPISGHDNLYWYRRVMGKEIKFLLHFVKESKQDESGMPNNRFLAERTGGTYSTLKVQPAELEDSGVYFCASSLGTSVYNEQFFGPGTRLTVL.

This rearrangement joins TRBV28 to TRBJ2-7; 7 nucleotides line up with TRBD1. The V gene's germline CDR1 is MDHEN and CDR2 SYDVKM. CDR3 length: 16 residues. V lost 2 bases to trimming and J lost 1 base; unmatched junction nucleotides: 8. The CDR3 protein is CASSLTTGTVSYEQYF. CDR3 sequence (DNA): TGTGCCAGCAGTTTAACCACCGGGACAGTTTCCTACGAGCAGTACTTC.

The CDR3 spells CASSQRLADNEQFF. CDR3 nucleotides: TGCGCCAGCAGCCAGAGACTAGCTGACAATGAGCAGTTCTTC. This rearrangement joins TRBV4-1 to TRBJ2-1; 7 bases line up with TRBD2. Germline V lookup: CDR1 MGHRA, CDR2 YSYEKL. CDR3 size: 14 residues. J gave up 5 bases and V 3 bases, and 4 bases lay outside the gene matches.

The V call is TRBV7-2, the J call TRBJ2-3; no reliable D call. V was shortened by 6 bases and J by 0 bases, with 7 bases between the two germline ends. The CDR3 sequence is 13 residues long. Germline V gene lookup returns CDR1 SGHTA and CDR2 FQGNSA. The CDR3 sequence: CASSPISTDTQYF. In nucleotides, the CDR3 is TGTGCCAGCAGTCCCATTAGCACAGATACGCAGTATTTT.

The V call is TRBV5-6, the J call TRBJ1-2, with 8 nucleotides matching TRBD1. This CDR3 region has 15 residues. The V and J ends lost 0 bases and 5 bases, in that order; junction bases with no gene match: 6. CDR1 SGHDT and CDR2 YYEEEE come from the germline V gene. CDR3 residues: CASSLVAGGLYGYTF. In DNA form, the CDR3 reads TGTGCCAGCAGCTTGGTTGCAGGGGGCCTTTATGGCTACACCTTC.

The CDR3 region has the DNA TGCGCCAGCAGTGAACGGACAGCGCCAGATACGCAGTATTTT. Translating gives CASSERTAPDTQYF. V usage is TRBV10-1 and J usage is TRBJ2-3; a possible D gene is TRBD1 (6 bases). Trimming stripped 3 bases from V and 4 bases from J, with 11 bases between. Germline assignment: CDR1 WNHNN and CDR2 SYGVQD (reference sequence). This CDR3 region has 14 residues.

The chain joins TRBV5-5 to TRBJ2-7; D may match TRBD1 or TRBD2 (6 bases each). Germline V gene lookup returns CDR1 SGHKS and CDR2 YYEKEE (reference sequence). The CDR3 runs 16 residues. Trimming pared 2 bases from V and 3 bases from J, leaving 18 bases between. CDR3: CASSFGTLRRDYEQYF. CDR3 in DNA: TGTGCCAGCAGCTTTGGGACACTTAGGAGGGACTACGAGCAGTACTTC.

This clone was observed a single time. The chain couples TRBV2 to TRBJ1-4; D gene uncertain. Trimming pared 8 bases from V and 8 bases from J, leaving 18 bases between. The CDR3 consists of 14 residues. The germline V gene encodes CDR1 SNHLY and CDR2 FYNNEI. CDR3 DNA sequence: TGTGCCAGCGCGGGCTGGGGTACCGAGGAAAAACTGTTTTTT. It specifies CASAGWGTEEKLFF.